This T cell receptor beta chain was profiled in a study of cytomegalovirus exposure and HLA in healthy donors. Broader study findings: The authors confirmed in vitro that a few CMV-associated chains were specific for CMV antigens. The study carried out a later analysis of TCR beta sequences. It associated under 20,000 of them with specific HLA alleles at a false discovery rate of 0.05. Analyses of presence/absence relied on an assumption of roughly uniform sequencing depth across donors. Later, an analysis showed that TCR beta chains associated with HLA were more clonally expanded than others that were equally common.

With respect to this clone: Its antigen is not identified.

A multiplex PCR was run with 60 Vbeta primers and 13 Jbeta primers. Assay: immunoSEQ multiplex PCR; the TCRdb copy retains only in-frame clones and omits some. Among about 91,000 clones listed, about nine tenths were seen once. The CDR3 is made up of 14 amino acids. V shed 0 bases, J shed 4 bases, and the junction held 1 base outside the gene matches. Germline loops: CDR1 SGHRS, CDR2 YFSETQ. Sequenced sample: PBMCs. This receptor was identified in a man aged 25 to 45 in good health and CMV-seropositive. The V and J genes are TRBV5-1 and TRBJ2-3, with 8 bases matching TRBD1. Written as DNA, the CDR3 is TGCGCCAGCAGCTTGGGGACAGGGTCAGATACGCAGTATTTT. It yields the protein CASSLGTGSDTQYF.